The source of this T cell receptor beta chain is a study of CD8 T cells in Susac syndrome. Random hexamers primed reverse transcription of 0.5 to 1 ug RNA. The CDR3 of TCR beta was amplified by immunoSEQ multiplex PCR across 54 Vbeta and 13 Jbeta. TCRdb analysed the immunoSEQ multiplex PCR reads with MiXCR anew, one entry per CDR3 protein. The table has fewer than 150,000 distinct CDR3 sequences, about 90% seen once. Sequencing of TCR beta drew on CD8+ and CD4+ T cells from blood. The multiple sclerosis control group consisted of treatment-naive patients whose relapsing-remitting disease, which was either stable or active, fulfilled revised McDonald criteria. TEMRA cells were FACS-enriched and CD8+ and CD4+ T cells negatively isolated. This CDR3 comprises 17 residues. The V gene end was trimmed by 0 bases and the J gene end by 5 bases; junction bases not matched to a gene: 8. Germline V gene data show CDR1 as SGDLS and CDR2 as YYNGEE.

The source is a human donor with multiple sclerosis. The specimen sequenced was CD8+ T cells from PBMCs. The chain is built from TRBV9 and TRBJ2-1; 10 bases align to TRBD1. The CDR3: CASSVEVRDRGNNEQFF. CDR3 sequence (DNA): TGTGCCAGCAGCGTAGAGGTCCGGGACAGGGGCAACAATGAGCAGTTCTTC.